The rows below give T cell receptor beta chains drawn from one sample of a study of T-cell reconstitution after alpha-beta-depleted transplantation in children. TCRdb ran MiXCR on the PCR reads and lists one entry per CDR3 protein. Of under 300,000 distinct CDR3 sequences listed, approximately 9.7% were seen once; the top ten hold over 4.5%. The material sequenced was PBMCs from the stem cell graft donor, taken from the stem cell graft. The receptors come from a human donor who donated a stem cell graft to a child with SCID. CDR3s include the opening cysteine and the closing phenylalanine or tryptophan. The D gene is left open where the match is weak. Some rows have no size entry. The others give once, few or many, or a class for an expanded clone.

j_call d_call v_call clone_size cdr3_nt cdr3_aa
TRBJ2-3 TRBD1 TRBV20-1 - TGCAGTGCTAAGGGGGGACAGGGGGCAACAGATACGCAGTATTTT CSAKGGQGATDTQYF
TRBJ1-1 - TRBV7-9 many TGTGCCAGCAGCTTAGGGTGGGGCAGCCGGGGAGCTTTCTTT CASSLGWGSRGAFF
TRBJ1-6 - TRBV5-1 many TGCGCCAGCAGCTCGAACCGGGAATCACCCCTCCACTTT CASSSNRESPLHF
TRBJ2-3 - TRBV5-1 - TGCGCCAGCAGCTTGGAGGCTCAAGCAGATACGCAGTATTTT CASSLEAQADTQYF
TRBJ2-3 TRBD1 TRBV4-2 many TGTGCCAGCAGCCCGGCGAACATACAGGGGAGCACAGATACGCAGTATTTT CASSPANIQGSTDTQYF
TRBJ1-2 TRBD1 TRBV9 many TGTGCCAGCACCATCAAAGGGACAGGGGATGGCTACACCTTC CASTIKGTGDGYTF
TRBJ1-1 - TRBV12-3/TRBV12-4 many TGTGCCAGCAACTCCCTTGGGAGGAACACTGAAGCTTTCTTT CASNSLGRNTEAFF
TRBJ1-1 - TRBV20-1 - TGCAGTGCTAGTTGGCCGGGGGCGGGAAACACTGAAGCTTTCTTT CSASWPGAGNTEAFF
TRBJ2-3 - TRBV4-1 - TGCGCCAGCAGCCAAGATGGGGTCCCTTTCACAGATACGCAGTATTTT CASSQDGVPFTDTQYF
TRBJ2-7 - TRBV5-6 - TGTGCCAGCAGCCCGGGCCTAGGGTCCCACGAGCAGTACTTC CASSPGLGSHEQYF
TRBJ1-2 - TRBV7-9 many TGTGCCAGCAGCTTCTGGCAGCTATCTAACTATGGCTACACCTTC CASSFWQLSNYGYTF
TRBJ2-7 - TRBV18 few TGTGCCAGCTCACCTAGCTACTACGAGCAGTACTTC CASSPSYYEQYF
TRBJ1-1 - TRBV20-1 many TGCAGTGCTCCACGTGAAGCTTTCTTT CSAPREAFF
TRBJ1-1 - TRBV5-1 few TGCGCCAGCAGCTTGGAGGGGGGTTTGAGCACTGAAGCTTTCTTT CASSLEGGLSTEAFF
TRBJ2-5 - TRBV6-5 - TGTGCCAGCAGTTACTACCCCCAAGAGACCCAGTACTTC CASSYYPQETQYF
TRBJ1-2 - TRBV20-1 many TGCAGTGCTAGATCCACCCACGTAAACTATGGCTACACCTTC CSARSTHVNYGYTF
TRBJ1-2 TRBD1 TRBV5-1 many TGCGCCAGCAGCTTCGACAGGGCGGGCGGCTACACCTTC CASSFDRAGGYTF
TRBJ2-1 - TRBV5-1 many TGCGCCAGCAGCCGAACCATGGGTGTGGCTTTTAGTTACCGCAATGAGCAGTTCTTC CASSRTMGVAFSYRNEQFF
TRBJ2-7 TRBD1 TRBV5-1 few TGCGCCAGCAGTTTTATAACAGGGGGCCCCTACGAGCAGTACTTC CASSFITGGPYEQYF
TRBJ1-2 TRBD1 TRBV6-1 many TGTGCCAGCAACCCGGGACAGGGGTCCGGCTACACCTTC CASNPGQGSGYTF
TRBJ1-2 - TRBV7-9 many TGTGCCAGCAGCTCCCGTTCCGGGGACTACACCTTC CASSSRSGDYTF
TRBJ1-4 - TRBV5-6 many TGTGCCACCCAAGAGGGAGGCGGGGAAAAACTGTTTTTT CATQEGGGEKLFF
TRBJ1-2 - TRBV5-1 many TGCGCCAGCAGCTTGACAACTCTCTATGGCTACACCTTC CASSLTTLYGYTF
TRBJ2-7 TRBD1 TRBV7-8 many TGTGCCAGCAGCCCTGGCCGGGACAGGCTCTACGAGCAGTACTTC CASSPGRDRLYEQYF
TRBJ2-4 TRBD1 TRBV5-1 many TGCGCCAGCAGCGTTACCGGGACAGGGGACAAAAACATTCAGTACTTC CASSVTGTGDKNIQYF
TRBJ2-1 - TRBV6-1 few TGTGCCAGCAGGATCACAGAGGGACCCTACAATGAGCAGTTCTTC CASRITEGPYNEQFF
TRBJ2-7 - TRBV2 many TGTGCCAGCAGTGCACAGGGGAGGTACGAGCAGTACTTC CASSAQGRYEQYF
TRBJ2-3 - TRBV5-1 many TGCGCCAGCAAGAAGGCCACGGAAGCGGCAGATACGCAGTATTTT CASKKATEAADTQYF
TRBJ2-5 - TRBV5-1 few TGCGCCAGCAGCAGAACTTTTCGAGGCAGCCAATATGACCGCCGGGAGACCCAGTACTTC CASSRTFRGSQYDRRETQYF
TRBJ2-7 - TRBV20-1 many TGCAGTGCTAGAGTGGGGGGGCGCCCCTACGAGCAGTACTTC CSARVGGRPYEQYF
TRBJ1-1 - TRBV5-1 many TGCGCCAGCACTCGAGGGGACCTGAACACTGAAGCTTTCTTT CASTRGDLNTEAFF
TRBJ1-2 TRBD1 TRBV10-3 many TGTGCCATCAGTGAGGTGACAGGGGGCGGCTACACCTTC CAISEVTGGGYTF
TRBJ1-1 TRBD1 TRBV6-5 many TGTGCCAGCAGTAACACGTACATGGACAGGAGGAACACTGAAGCTTTCTTT CASSNTYMDRRNTEAFF
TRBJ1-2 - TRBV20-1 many TGCAGTGCTAGCAAGGCGAACTATGGCTACACCTTC CSASKANYGYTF
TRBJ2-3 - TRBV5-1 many TGCGCCAGCAGCTTGGTCGGCCGTGTGGGGCTCAACACAGATACGCAGTATTTT CASSLVGRVGLNTDTQYF
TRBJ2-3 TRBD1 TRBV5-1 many TGCGCCAGCAGCTCCGAGGATGGGACAGGGAAGGACGATACGCAGTATTTT CASSSEDGTGKDDTQYF
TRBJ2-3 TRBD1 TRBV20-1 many TGCAGTGCCGACGGCCGGGACAGTACTACGCAGTATTTT CSADGRDSTTQYF
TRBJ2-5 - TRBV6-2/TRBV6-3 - TGTGCCAGCAGTTACGGGCAAGAGACCCAGTACTTC CASSYGQETQYF
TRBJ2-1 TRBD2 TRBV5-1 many TGCGCCAGCAGCCGGGGACTAGCGGGGGGATACAATGAGCAGTTCTTC CASSRGLAGGYNEQFF
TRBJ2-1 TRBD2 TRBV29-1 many TGCAGCGTCCAAATCCGGCTAGCGGTCTACAATGAGCAGTTCTTC CSVQIRLAVYNEQFF
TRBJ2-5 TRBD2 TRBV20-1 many TGCAGTGCCAGTTTAAGCGGGGGTGGAGAGACCCAGTACTTC CSASLSGGGETQYF
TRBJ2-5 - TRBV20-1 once TGCCGTGCTTCGAGACAGGACAAGACCCAGTACTTC CRASRQDKTQYF
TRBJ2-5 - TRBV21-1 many TGTGCCAGCAGCCCAAAGCGGAAGACCCAGTACTTC CASSPKRKTQYF
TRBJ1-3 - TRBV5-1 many TGCGCCAGCAGCCCGACTGGGACGGGAAACACCATATATTTT CASSPTGTGNTIYF
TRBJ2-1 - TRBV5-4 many TGTGCCAGCAGCTTCACCGACTACAATGAGCAGTTCTTC CASSFTDYNEQFF
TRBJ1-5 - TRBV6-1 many TGTGCCAGCAGGGTCTGGACGGATAGCAATCAGCCCCAGCATTTT CASRVWTDSNQPQHF
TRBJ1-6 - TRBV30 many TGTGCCTGGAAGGGTGAGGGTAATTCACCCCTCCACTTT CAWKGEGNSPLHF
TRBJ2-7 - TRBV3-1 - TGTGCCAGCAGCCAAGATGTCCCGGGGCGAAGTCGAGGCTACGAGCAGTACTTC CASSQDVPGRSRGYEQYF
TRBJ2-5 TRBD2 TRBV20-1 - TGCAGTGCTAGAGATGGACTAGCGGGGGCTAAAGAGACCCAGTACTTC CSARDGLAGAKETQYF
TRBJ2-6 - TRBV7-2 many TGTGCCAGCAGCTTAGTGGCTGGGTTGGCCAACGTCCTGACTTTC CASSLVAGLANVLTF
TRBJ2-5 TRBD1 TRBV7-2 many TGTGCCAGCAGCTTGACAGGGTTGGTTGAGACCCAGTACTTC CASSLTGLVETQYF
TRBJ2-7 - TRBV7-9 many TGTGCCAGCAGCTTAGGAGGACAGACCTACGAGCAGTACTTC CASSLGGQTYEQYF
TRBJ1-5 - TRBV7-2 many TGTGCCAGCAGCGGGGACAATCAGCCCCAGCATTTT CASSGDNQPQHF
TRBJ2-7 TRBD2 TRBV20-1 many TGCAGTGCGGTGACTAGCGGGGGCTACGAGCAGTACTTC CSAVTSGGYEQYF
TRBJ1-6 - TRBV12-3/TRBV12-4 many TGTGCCAGCAGATCGACTAGCTCCTATAATTCACCCCTCCACTTT CASRSTSSYNSPLHF
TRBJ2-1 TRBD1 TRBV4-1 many TGCGCCAGCAGCCAAGTTTTGCCAGGGGGCATCGATGAGCAGTTCTTC CASSQVLPGGIDEQFF
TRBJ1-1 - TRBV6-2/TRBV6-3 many TGTGCCAGCCTAACAGGGTCTACTGAAGCTTTCTTT CASLTGSTEAFF
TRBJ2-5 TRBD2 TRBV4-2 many TGTGCCAGCAGCCAAGAGCGGGGGGGCCAAGAGACCCAGTACTTC CASSQERGGQETQYF
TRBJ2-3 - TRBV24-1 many TGTGCCACCAGTGATTCGGGGGCACGGGATACGCAGTATTTT CATSDSGARDTQYF